This T cell receptor beta chain was sequenced in a study of T cell repertoires in cytomegalovirus infection. The V gene end was trimmed by 6 bases and the J gene end by 2 bases; junction bases not matched to a gene: 10. The CDR3 contains 16 residues. Germline V gene lookup returns CDR1 SEHNR and CDR2 FQNEAQ (reference sequence). Many counts were recorded for this clonotype. Its antigen remains unidentified. TCRdb ran MiXCR on the reads and lists one entry per CDR3 protein. Of over 100,000 distinct CDR3 sequences listed, roughly a tenth are singletons. This sequence joins TRBV7-9 and TRBJ1-1; 9 bases align to TRBD1. The source material was PBMCs, sequenced either directly or after in vitro stimulation (not recorded which). This TCR derives from a human donor in good health (CMV status not recorded). Some clones in this sample may be carry-over from other donors' samples. CDR3 amino acids: CASSTRTGALNTEAFF. In DNA, the CDR3 is TGTGCCAGCAGTACCAGGACAGGGGCACTTAACACTGAAGCTTTCTTT.